This T cell receptor beta chain was recovered during a study of T cells in Graves' hyperthyroidism and ophthalmopathy. At least ten counts were recorded for this clonotype. Its target is unknown. Findings and caveats of the study: Researchers found most expanded thyroid clonotypes above 0.001 in blood as well. From stable hyperthyroidism, ophthalmopathy was separated by a 13 V-J model.

RNA transcripts gave rise to amplified TCR beta CDR3 regions. First-round RT-PCR of the TCR CDR3 relied on the HTBI primer set. In TCRdb, the multiplex PCR reads were re-called with MiXCR into one record per CDR3 protein. This table has fewer than 650,000 distinct CDR3 sequences, about 46% appearing once. Diagnostic decisions used clinical symptoms, serum thyroxine and TRAb, thyroid ultrasound and orbital computed tomography. The specimen was peripheral blood or thyroid tissue (not recorded which). This sequence was found in an adult woman with Graves' disease, either hyperthyroidism or ophthalmopathy (not recorded which).

CDR3 sequence reads: CSVGTPGVNEQYF. The CDR3 DNA reads TGCAGCGTTGGGACCCCTGGGGTAAACGAGCAGTACTTC. The V and J genes are TRBV29-1 and TRBJ2-7; D ambiguous. The V and J ends lost 4 bases and 5 bases respectively, with 15 bases between them. Germline V gene sequence: CDR1 SQVTM, CDR2 ANQGSEA. This CDR3 contains 13 residues.